Listed below are T cell receptor beta chains from one sample, sequenced in a study of ipilimumab plus nivolumab after autologous stem cell transplantation. The assay was immunoSEQ multiplex PCR, and TCRdb's table has in-frame clones only and misses some. The repertoire includes about 47,000 clones, about 88% of them detected once, and less than 0.95% sits in the top ten. This specimen was PBMCs, taken in a trial of ipilimumab plus nivolumab as post-transplant consolidation. The receptor source for this set is a male donor with multiple myeloma. Both conserved end residues are part of each CDR3. Each record gives: D gene, J gene, V gene, CDR3 length, clone size, CDR3 protein, CDR3 DNA. The D gene is left open where the match is weak. Clone size is stated in some rows and not others, as once, few, many or a class when expanded.

TRBD2 TRBJ2-7 TRBV6-5 15 . CASRRTSGDSYEQYF TGTGCCAGCAGGAGGACTAGCGGTGACTCCTACGAGCAGTACTTC
. TRBJ1-3 TRBV19 15 once CASRNRWGSGNTIYF TGTGCCAGTAGAAACCGGTGGGGCTCTGGAAACACCATATATTTT
TRBD1 TRBJ2-2 TRBV19 15 . CASSTWTGGTGELFF TGTGCCAGTAGTACCTGGACAGGGGGTACCGGGGAGCTGTTTTTT
. TRBJ2-7 TRBV5-4 16 . CASSPGGARSSYEQYF TGTGCCAGCAGCCCGGGTGGGGCGAGGAGCTCCTACGAGCAGTACTTC
. TRBJ2-3 TRBV2 16 . CASKSPGVYDTDTQYF TGTGCCAGCAAAAGTCCAGGGGTGTATGACACAGATACGCAGTATTTT
. TRBJ1-4 TRBV7-6 12 . CASSRVAEKLFF TGTGCCAGCAGCCGAGTGGCTGAAAAACTGTTTTTT
TRBD1 TRBJ1-2 TRBV18 15 . CASSPDRGRKPGYTF TGTGCCAGCTCACCTGACAGGGGGCGGAAACCTGGCTACACCTTC
. TRBJ2-7 TRBV7-9 12 . CASSSQTREQYF TGTGCCAGCAGCTCCCAAACGCGCGAGCAGTACTTC
. TRBJ2-5 TRBV2 12 . CASRLDRETQYF TGTGCCAGCAGATTGGACAGAGAGACCCAGTACTTC
TRBD1 TRBJ1-6 TRBV30 15 . CAWMGRGQGFSPLHF TGTGCCTGGATGGGCCGGGGACAGGGTTTCTCACCCCTCCACTTT
. TRBJ2-2 TRBV5-1 16 . CASSQGTPSNTGELFF TGCGCCAGCAGCCAGGGGACCCCCTCGAACACCGGGGAGCTGTTTTTT
. TRBJ1-4 TRBV7-2 14 once CASSSLRDGEKLFF TGTGCCAGCAGCTCGCTTCGGGACGGTGAAAAACTGTTTTTT
. TRBJ1-2 TRBV4-2 14 . CASSQDLEGYGYTF TGTGCCAGCAGCCAAGATCTTGAGGGCTATGGCTACACCTTC
. TRBJ2-3 TRBV7-2 18 . CASSLAPGPGTGTDTQYF TGTGCCAGCAGCTTAGCGCCCGGCCCAGGGACTGGCACAGATACGCAGTATTTT
. TRBJ1-1 TRBV20-1 11 few CSLRRRGEAFF TGCAGTCTCAGACGGCGGGGTGAAGCTTTCTTT
. TRBJ1-5 TRBV2 15 . CASRGRGFGNQPQHF TGTGCCAGCAGGGGGCGTGGGTTTGGCAATCAGCCCCAGCATTTT
. TRBJ1-2 TRBV28 14 . CASSLKGPNYGYTF TGTGCCAGCAGTTTAAAGGGACCTAACTATGGCTACACCTTC
. TRBJ2-3 TRBV10-3 18 . CAISGGAGVGTLGDTQYF TGTGCCATCAGTGGTGGGGCAGGGGTAGGGACCTTAGGGGATACGCAGTATTTT
TRBD1 TRBJ1-2 TRBV30 14 . CAWSVSPGGYGYTF TGTGCCTGGAGTGTGTCACCAGGGGGCTATGGCTACACCTTC
. TRBJ1-1 TRBV29-1 13 . CSVEVQPNTEAFF TGCAGCGTTGAAGTTCAACCGAACACTGAAGCTTTCTTT
TRBD2 TRBJ2-3 TRBV5-4 15 . CASSLGLAGTDTQYF TGTGCCAGCAGCTTGGGTCTAGCGGGCACAGATACGCAGTATTTT
TRBD1 TRBJ2-2 TRBV7-3 17 . CASSPRGQGAYTGELFF TGTGCCAGCAGCCCACGGGGACAGGGGGCATATACCGGGGAGCTGTTTTTT
TRBD1 TRBJ2-7 TRBV9 14 . CASSTMTGPYEQYF TGTGCCAGCAGCACCATGACAGGGCCCTACGAGCAGTACTTC
. TRBJ1-2 TRBV28 13 . CASSLNNPVGYTF TGTGCCAGCAGTTTAAATAATCCAGTAGGCTACACCTTC
TRBD1 TRBJ2-7 TRBV5-1 15 . CASSPPGTGRNEQYF TGCGCCAGCAGCCCACCCGGGACAGGGAGGAACGAGCAGTACTTC
. TRBJ2-2 TRBV18 15 . CASSPPSVNTGELFF TGTGCCAGCTCACCACCGTCGGTGAACACCGGGGAGCTGTTTTTT
. TRBJ1-1 TRBV2 13 medium-sized CASSEEVWGEAFF TGTGCCAGCAGTGAAGAGGTGTGGGGTGAAGCTTTCTTT
. TRBJ2-3 TRBV18 16 . CASSPPSSRSTDTQYF TGTGCCAGCTCACCACCGTCTAGCCGAAGCACAGATACGCAGTATTTT
. TRBJ2-7 TRBV5-8 13 few CASSLQSSYEQYF TGTGCCAGCAGCCTGCAGAGCTCCTACGAGCAGTACTTC
. TRBJ1-4 TRBV2 14 . CASSGSGLREKLFF TGTGCCAGCAGTGGTTCAGGGTTGAGGGAAAAACTGTTTTTT
. TRBJ1-1 TRBV5-1 15 medium-sized CASSLDFTANTEAFF TGCGCCAGCAGCTTGGACTTCACAGCCAACACTGAAGCTTTCTTT
TRBD2 TRBJ2-1 TRBV6-5 15 . CASSQLAGSYNEQFF TGTGCCAGCAGTCAGCTAGCGGGGTCCTACAATGAGCAGTTCTTC
TRBD1 TRBJ2-7 TRBV6-6 12 . CASRTGEGEQYF TGTGCCAGCAGGACAGGGGAAGGGGAGCAGTACTTC
TRBD1 TRBJ2-1 TRBV7-2 16 . CASSLEAGQGVYEQFF TGTGCCAGCAGCTTAGAAGCGGGACAGGGGGTCTATGAGCAGTTCTTC
. TRBJ1-5 TRBV2 14 . CASSEAGSGWPQHF TGTGCCAGCAGTGAAGCAGGGTCAGGCTGGCCCCAGCATTTT
. TRBJ1-1 TRBV7-2 15 . CASSLVGGLDTEAFF TGTGCCAGCAGCTTAGTGGGGGGACTGGACACTGAAGCTTTCTTT
TRBD2 TRBJ2-1 TRBV28 18 . CASSLLPRAGVRSGEQFF TGTGCCAGCAGTTTATTACCCCGTGCGGGAGTTCGGTCCGGTGAGCAGTTCTTC
TRBD1 TRBJ1-2 TRBV2 12 . CASSGDREGYTF TGTGCCAGCAGTGGGGACAGGGAAGGCTACACCTTC
TRBD2 TRBJ2-1 TRBV7-3 17 . CASSLRAGGLKYNEQFF TGTGCCAGCAGCTTACGAGCGGGGGGATTGAAATACAATGAGCAGTTCTTC
. TRBJ1-2 TRBV6-5 12 . CASWRGNYGYTF TGTGCCTCTTGGCGGGGGAACTATGGCTACACCTTC
. TRBJ1-4 TRBV9 14 . CASSVVGFDEKLFF TGTGCCAGCAGCGTAGTAGGGTTCGATGAAAAACTGTTTTTT
TRBD1 TRBJ2-7 TRBV19 15 . CASSILGGDSYEQYF TGTGCCAGTAGTATCTTAGGGGGCGACTCCTACGAGCAGTACTTC
. TRBJ1-2 TRBV25-1 15 . CASSGGFLNLYGYTF TGTGCCAGCAGTGGGGGCTTCCTCAATCTCTATGGCTACACCTTC